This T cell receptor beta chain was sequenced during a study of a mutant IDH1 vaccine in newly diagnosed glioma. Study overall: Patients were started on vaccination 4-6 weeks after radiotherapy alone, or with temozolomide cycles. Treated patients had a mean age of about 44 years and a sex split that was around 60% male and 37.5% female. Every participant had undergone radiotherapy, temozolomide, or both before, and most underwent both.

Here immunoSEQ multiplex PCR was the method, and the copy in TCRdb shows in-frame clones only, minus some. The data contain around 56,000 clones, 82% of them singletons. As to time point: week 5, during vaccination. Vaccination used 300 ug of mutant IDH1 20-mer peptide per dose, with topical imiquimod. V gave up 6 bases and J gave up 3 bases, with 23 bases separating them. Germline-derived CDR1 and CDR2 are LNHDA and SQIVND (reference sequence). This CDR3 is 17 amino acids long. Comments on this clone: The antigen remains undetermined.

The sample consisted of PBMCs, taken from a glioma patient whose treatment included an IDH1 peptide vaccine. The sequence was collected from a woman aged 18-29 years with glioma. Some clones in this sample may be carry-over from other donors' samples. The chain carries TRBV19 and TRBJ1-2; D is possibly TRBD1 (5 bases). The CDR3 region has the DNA TGTGCCAGTAGGGTTGGTGGGGGAAGTGTGGATTACTATGGCTACACCTTC. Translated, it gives CASRVGGGSVDYYGYTF.